Listed here is a single TCR beta chain. These data originate in a study of blood T cell repertoires in COVID-19. Study information: Samples of COVID-19 (acute and convalescent) were obtained from the United States, Italy and Spain.

Profiled with immunoSEQ multiplex PCR; TCRdb holds only in-frame clones, not every one. The sample has 200,000 to 250,000 clones, about 80% seen once; the top ten hold roughly 2.4%. Germline-derived CDR1 and CDR2 are SEHNR and FQNEAQ (reference sequence). The CDR3 spans 14 residues. Between the trimmed V and J ends, which lost 2 bases and 1 base, there was a span of 8 bases. The clonotype comes from a woman aged 60 to 75 with acute or convalescent COVID-19. The chain joins TRBV7-9 to TRBJ1-1, with a tentative D call TRBD1 (5 bases). Sequenced sample: peripheral blood. In DNA form, the CDR3 reads TGTGCCAGCAGCTTACAACAGGCGAACACTGAAGCTTTCTTT. It codes for CASSLQQANTEAFF.